Following are 24 T cell receptor beta chains from one sample sequenced in a study of cytotoxic CD8 clonotypes in ibrutinib-treated CLL. TCRdb's table, derived via immunoSEQ multiplex PCR, lists solely in-frame clones and lacks some. Of roughly 220,000 clones in the sample, around 70% were seen once. Sample: PBMCs, taken after 12 months of ibrutinib treatment. These receptors came from a human donor with chronic lymphocytic leukemia.

The V call is TRBV27, the J call TRBJ1-5, with D hard to call. The V gene lost 2 bases and the J gene lost 4 bases, with 6 bases spanning the gap. The CDR3 is 13 residues long. Germline lookup yields CDR1 MNHEY and CDR2 SMNVEV (reference sequence). CDR3 sequence: CASSLRDNQPQHF. In nucleotides, the CDR3 is TGTGCCAGCAGTTTACGGGATAATCAGCCCCAGCATTTT.

This chain uses TRBV6-6 with TRBJ1-4; the D gene is possibly TRBD1 (5 bases). The CDR3 runs 11 residues. Germline V gene data show CDR1 as MNHNY and CDR2 as SVGAGI (reference sequence). Trimming took 11 bases from V and 7 from J, leaving 11 bases between them. The CDR3 DNA is TGTGCCGCAAGGGGAGGTGAAAAACTGTTTTTT. Its translation: CAARGGEKLFF.

This clone was observed once. The genes are TRBV28 and TRBJ2-1; D remains unclear. The V end lost 8 bases, the J end lost 10 bases, and 18 bases lay between the germline ends. Germline V gene sequence: CDR1 MDHEN, CDR2 SYDVKM. The CDR3 runs to 13 residues. In DNA, the CDR3 is TGTGCCAGCCGGGCGGATCGGGTTAGGGAGCAGTTCTTC. Its protein is CASRADRVREQFF.

The gene calls are TRBV11-1 and TRBJ1-1, with no clear D. V dropped 3 bases and J dropped 1 base, with 6 bases sitting between them. The CDR3 consists of 13 residues. Germline CDR1 is SGHAT and CDR2 is FQDESV (reference sequence). The CDR3 is CASSFARNTEAFF. In DNA form, the CDR3 reads TGTGCCAGCAGCTTCGCCAGGAACACTGAAGCTTTCTTT.

The rearrangement joins TRBV30 to TRBJ1-6; TRBD1 might be the D (6 bases). The germline CDR1 and CDR2 sequences are GTSNPN and SVGIG (reference sequence). Trimming removed 0 bases at V and 9 bases at J, with 15 bases between. The CDR3 is made up of 15 amino acids. The CDR3 coding sequence is TGTGCCTGGAGTGTAATACGGGGCAGGGGTTCACCCCTCCACTTT. Translating it yields CAWSVIRGRGSPLHF. Filled out from reference TRBV30 and TRBJ1-6, the complete variable domain reads SQTIHQWPATLVQPVGSPLSLECTVEGTSNPNLYWYRQAAGRGLQLLFYSVGIGQISSEVPQNLSASRPQDRQFILSSKKLLLSDSGFYLCAWSVIRGRGSPLHFGNGTRLTVT.

This sequence joins TRBV2 and TRBJ2-3, with 8 bases fitting TRBD1. Germline trimming cut 8 bases from V and 3 bases from J; bases unmatched to any gene: 4. Germline CDR1 reads SNHLY; CDR2 reads FYNNEI. The CDR3 spans 13 residues. DNA for the CDR3: TGTGCCAGCCACAGGGGGAGGACAGATACGCAGTATTTT. It translates to CASHRGRTDTQYF.

The rearrangement joins TRBV7-6 to TRBJ2-1; weak D call: TRBD1 (6 bases). The CDR3 has 14 amino acids. Looked up from germline, CDR1 is SGHVS and CDR2 is FNYEAQ. V dropped 5 bases and J dropped 6 bases, with 14 bases sitting between them. Here the CDR3 reads CASSTWDKTNEQFF. CDR3 coding DNA: TGTGCCAGCAGCACCTGGGACAAGACCAATGAGCAGTTCTTC.

The chain links TRBV5-1 to TRBJ2-3; D may correspond to TRBD1 or TRBD2 (6 bases each). The CDR3 is made up of 18 amino acids. V gave up 0 bases and J gave up 4 bases, with 21 bases separating them. Germline V gene sequence: CDR1 SGHRS, CDR2 YFSETQ. Here the CDR3 reads CASSLDGGQFLVADTQYF. The CDR3 DNA sequence: TGCGCCAGCAGCTTGGATGGGGGGCAATTCTTGGTAGCAGATACGCAGTATTTT.

This chain connects TRBV30 to TRBJ2-7; D is undetermined. V was trimmed by 2 bases and J by 3 bases, leaving 14 bases between them. Germline V gene lookup returns CDR1 GTSNPN and CDR2 SVGIG (reference sequence). The CDR3 has 14 amino acids. The CDR3 bases are TGTGCCTGGAGTAATTCGGGCGGAAACTACGAGCAGTACTTC. Translating it yields CAWSNSGGNYEQYF. Supplemented by reference TRBV30 and TRBJ2-7, the full variable domain reads SQTIHQWPATLVQPVGSPLSLECTVEGTSNPNLYWYRQAAGRGLQLLFYSVGIGQISSEVPQNLSASRPQDRQFILSSKKLLLSDSGFYLCAWSNSGGNYEQYFGPGTRLTVT.

The chain employs TRBV7-9 and TRBJ2-1, with 10 bases fitting TRBD2. Germline-derived CDR1 and CDR2 are SEHNR and FQNEAQ (reference sequence). V was clipped by 1 base and J by 0 bases; unmatched bases: 9. CDR3 length: 19 residues. The CDR3 nucleotides are TGTGCCAGCAGCTTAGTGGGGTCTAGCGGGAGTTACTCCTACAATGAGCAGTTCTTC. This sequence encodes CASSLVGSSGSYSYNEQFF.

The chain joins TRBV29-1 to TRBJ1-1, with TRBD1 matching over 9 bases. This CDR3 is built from 15 residues. Germline V lookup: CDR1 SQVTM, CDR2 ANQGSEA. V gave up 3 bases and J gave up 3 bases; unmatched junction bases: 8. The CDR3 region is CSVDNRGHWDTEAFF. In DNA form, the CDR3 reads TGCAGCGTTGATAACAGGGGGCATTGGGACACTGAAGCTTTCTTT. Full variable domain (outside the CDR3, taken from reference TRBV29-1 and TRBJ1-1): SAVISQKPSRDICQRGTSLTIQCQVDSQVTMMFWYRQQPGQSLTLIATANQGSEATYESGFVIDKFPISRPNLTFSTLTVSNMSPEDSSIYLCSVDNRGHWDTEAFFGQGTRLTVV.

At least ten counts were recorded for this clone. This rearrangement joins TRBV30 to TRBJ1-3; the match to TRBD1 covers 10 bases. This CDR3 comprises 15 residues. Germline lookup yields CDR1 GTSNPN and CDR2 SVGIG (reference sequence). Losses at the gene ends were 1 base for V and 5 bases for J; bases not matched to a gene: 5. CDR3 residues: CAWSEDRGVRNTIYF. In nucleotides, the CDR3 is TGTGCCTGGAGTGAGGACAGGGGGGTACGAAACACCATATATTTT.

The chain links TRBV7-9 to TRBJ2-5, with TRBD2 matching 9 bases. The CDR3 length is 15 residues. J gave up 4 bases and V 1 base, and 4 bases lay outside the gene matches. CDR1 and CDR2 (germline): SEHNR, FQNEAQ (reference sequence). The CDR3 loop reads CASSLGSSGIETQYF. The CDR3 bases are TGTGCCAGCAGCTTAGGTTCTAGCGGGATAGAGACCCAGTACTTC.

V usage is TRBV5-4 and J usage is TRBJ1-2; D gene uncertain. This CDR3 has 12 residues. V was shortened by 0 bases and J by 8 bases, with 8 bases between the two germline ends. Germline V gives CDR1 SGHNT, CDR2 YYREEE (reference sequence). CDR3 residues: CASSLESRGYTF. CDR3 sequence (DNA): TGTGCCAGCAGCTTGGAATCGCGGGGCTACACCTTC. Full variable domain (outside the CDR3, taken from reference TRBV5-4 and TRBJ1-2): ETGVTQSPTHLIKTRGQQVTLRCSSQSGHNTVSWYQQALGQGPQFIFQYYREEENGRGNFPPRFSGLQFPNYSSELNVNALELDDSALYLCASSLESRGYTFGSGTRLTVV.

The sample holds a few counts of this clone. The chain employs TRBV27 and TRBJ1-6, with TRBD1 matching 9 bases. The CDR3 has 14 amino acids. V dropped 11 bases and J dropped 9; count of bases not matched to a gene: 11. CDR1 and CDR2 (germline): MNHEY, SMNVEV (reference sequence). Here the CDR3 reads CAAGQGLPGSPLHF. The CDR3 DNA reads TGTGCCGCGGGACAGGGCTTGCCGGGTTCACCCCTCCACTTT.

This clone was seen only once. The chain combines TRBV9 with TRBJ2-7; tentative D call: TRBD1 (6 bases). V was cut by 0 bases and J by 5 bases, with 12 bases left in between. The CDR3 contains 14 residues. The germline gives CDR1 SGDLS, CDR2 YYNGEE. CDR3 in amino acids: CASSVAAGADEQYF. Here the CDR3 DNA reads TGTGCCAGCAGCGTAGCTGCAGGGGCCGACGAGCAGTACTTC.

V and J are TRBV28 and TRBJ1-1; D is unresolved. Germline CDR1 is MDHEN and CDR2 is SYDVKM. Trimming removed 5 bases at V and 8 bases at J, with 15 bases between. This CDR3 has 13 amino acids. CDR3 region: CASSLGMVREAFF. The CDR3 coding sequence is TGTGCCAGCAGTCTAGGGATGGTGAGAGAAGCTTTCTTT. Combining the CDR3 with reference TRBV28 and TRBJ1-1 gives the whole variable domain DVKVTQSSRYLVKRTGEKVFLECVQDMDHENMFWYRQDPGLGLRLIYFSYDVKMKEKGDIPEGYSVSREKKERFSLILESASTNQTSMYLCASSLGMVREAFFGQGTRLTVV.

The rearrangement joins TRBV9 to TRBJ1-1; D is perhaps TRBD1 (6 bases). CDR3 length equals 15 residues. The germline V and J ends were trimmed by 2 bases and 4 bases, with 15 bases remaining between them. Germline loops: CDR1 SGDLS, CDR2 YYNGEE. For the CDR3, the DNA is TGTGCCAGCAGCGTCCTACAGGGAGGCGGCACTGAAGCTTTCTTT. Its protein is CASSVLQGGGTEAFF.

V is TRBV19 and J is TRBJ2-1, with 11 bases matching TRBD2. There are 16 residues in the CDR3. The V and J ends lost 6 bases and 6 bases, in that order; junction bases with no gene match: 10. Germline CDR1 LNHDA, CDR2 SQIVND (reference sequence). DNA of the CDR3: TGTGCCAGTAGGGACACTAGCGGGGGTTTCTTCAATGAGCAGTTCTTC. Its translation is CASRDTSGGFFNEQFF.

The chain couples TRBV10-3 to TRBJ2-7; tentatively, D is TRBD1 (6 bases). Germline loops: CDR1 ENHRY, CDR2 SYGVKD. This CDR3 has 14 amino acids. The ends were cut back, 0 bases at V and 2 bases at J, with 8 bases in the middle. The CDR3 sequence: CAISESGTTYEQYF. Written as DNA, the CDR3 is TGTGCCATCAGTGAGTCCGGGACAACCTACGAGCAGTACTTC.

This clone was seen a single time. The chain has TRBV9 and TRBJ1-5; TRBD1 is a possible D gene (5 bases). The germline gives CDR1 SGDLS, CDR2 YYNGEE. The V end was cut by 5 bases, the J end by 5 bases, with 14 bases between. The CDR3 loop spans 14 amino acids. The CDR3 here is CASSNLGEYQPQHF. The CDR3 DNA reads TGTGCCAGCAGTAATTTGGGGGAGTATCAGCCCCAGCATTTT.

V gene TRBV29-1 combines with J gene TRBJ2-1, with D unresolved. Trimming left V 0 bases short and J 0 bases short, with 12 bases between. The length of the CDR3 is 16 residues. The germline CDR1 and CDR2 sequences are SQVTM and ANQGSEA. This CDR3 reads CSVEDGPAFSYNEQFF. CDR3 bases: TGCAGCGTTGAAGACGGACCCGCCTTCTCCTACAATGAGCAGTTCTTC.

This clone was picked up many times. The V call is TRBV4-2, the J call TRBJ1-2; the D is unclear. Germline V gene sequence: CDR1 LGHNA, CDR2 YNFKEQ. V was shortened by 4 bases and J by 8 bases, with 5 bases between the two germline ends. This CDR3 is built from 10 residues. CDR3 residues: CASSPEGYTF. For the CDR3, the DNA is TGTGCCAGCAGCCCCGAGGGCTACACCTTC.

The genes are TRBV19 and TRBJ2-6, with 8 bases aligning to TRBD1. Germline CDR1 is LNHDA and CDR2 is SQIVND (reference sequence). There are 14 residues in the CDR3. With V trimmed by 6 bases and J by 2 bases, 0 bases remained unmatched. CDR3 nucleotides: TGTGCCAGTAGGACAGGGGCTGGGGCCAACGTCCTGACTTTC. Its protein is CASRTGAGANVLTF.